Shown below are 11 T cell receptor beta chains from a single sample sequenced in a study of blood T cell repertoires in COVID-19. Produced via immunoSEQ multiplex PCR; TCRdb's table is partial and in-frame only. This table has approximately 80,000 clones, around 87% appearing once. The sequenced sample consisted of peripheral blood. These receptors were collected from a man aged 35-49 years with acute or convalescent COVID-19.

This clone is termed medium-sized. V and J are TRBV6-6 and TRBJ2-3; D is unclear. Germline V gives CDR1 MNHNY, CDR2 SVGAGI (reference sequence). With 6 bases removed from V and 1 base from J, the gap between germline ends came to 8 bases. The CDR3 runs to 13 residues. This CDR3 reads CASRLGGTDTQYF. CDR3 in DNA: TGTGCCAGCAGGCTAGGAGGCACAGATACGCAGTATTTT.

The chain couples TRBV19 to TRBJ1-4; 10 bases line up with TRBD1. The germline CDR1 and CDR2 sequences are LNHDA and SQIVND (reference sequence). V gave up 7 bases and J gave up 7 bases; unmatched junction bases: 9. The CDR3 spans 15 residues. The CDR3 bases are TGTGCCAGTACCTTGACCGGGACAGGGGTTGAAAAACTGTTTTTT. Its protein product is CASTLTGTGVEKLFF.

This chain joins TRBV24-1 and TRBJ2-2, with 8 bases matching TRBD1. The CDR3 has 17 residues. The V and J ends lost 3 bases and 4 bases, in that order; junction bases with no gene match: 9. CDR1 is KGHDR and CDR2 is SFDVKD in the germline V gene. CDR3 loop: CATSDPTGTGITGELFF. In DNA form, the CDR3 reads TGTGCCACCAGTGATCCCACCGGGACAGGTATCACCGGGGAGCTGTTTTTT.

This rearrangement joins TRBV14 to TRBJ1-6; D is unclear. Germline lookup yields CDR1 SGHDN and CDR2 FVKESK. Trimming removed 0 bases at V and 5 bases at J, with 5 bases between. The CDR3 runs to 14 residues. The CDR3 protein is CASSQEGDNSPLHF. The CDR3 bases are TGTGCCAGCAGCCAAGAGGGAGATAATTCACCCCTCCACTTT.

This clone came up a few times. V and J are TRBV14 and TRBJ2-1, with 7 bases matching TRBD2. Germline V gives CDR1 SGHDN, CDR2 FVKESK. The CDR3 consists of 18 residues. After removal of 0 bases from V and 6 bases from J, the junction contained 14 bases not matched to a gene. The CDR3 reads CASSQELPGRGGVNEQFF. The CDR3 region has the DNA TGTGCCAGCAGCCAAGAACTGCCAGGGCGGGGAGGGGTCAATGAGCAGTTCTTC.

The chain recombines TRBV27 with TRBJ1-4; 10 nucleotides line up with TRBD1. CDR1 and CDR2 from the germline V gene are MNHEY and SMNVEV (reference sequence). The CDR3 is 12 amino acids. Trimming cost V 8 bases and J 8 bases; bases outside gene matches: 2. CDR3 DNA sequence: TGTGCCAGCTCGACAGGGGGCGAAAAACTGTTTTTT. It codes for CASSTGGEKLFF.

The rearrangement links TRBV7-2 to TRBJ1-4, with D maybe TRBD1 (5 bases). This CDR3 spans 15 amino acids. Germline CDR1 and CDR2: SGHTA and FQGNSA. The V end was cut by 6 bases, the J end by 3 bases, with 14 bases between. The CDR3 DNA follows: TGTGCCAGCAGTGCAGACAGCAACCCTAATGAAAAACTGTTTTTT. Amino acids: CASSADSNPNEKLFF.

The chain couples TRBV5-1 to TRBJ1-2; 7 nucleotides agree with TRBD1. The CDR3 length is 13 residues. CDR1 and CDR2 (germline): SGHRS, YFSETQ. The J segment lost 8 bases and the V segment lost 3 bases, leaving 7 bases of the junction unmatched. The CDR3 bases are TGCGCCAGCAGCTGGGGACAGTCGGACGGCTACACCTTC. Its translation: CASSWGQSDGYTF.

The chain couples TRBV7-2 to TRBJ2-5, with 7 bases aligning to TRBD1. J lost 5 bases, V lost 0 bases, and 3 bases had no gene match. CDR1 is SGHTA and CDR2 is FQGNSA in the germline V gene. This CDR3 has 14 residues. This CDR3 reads CASSLAGGGETQYF. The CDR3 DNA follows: TGTGCCAGCAGCTTAGCAGGGGGCGGTGAGACCCAGTACTTC. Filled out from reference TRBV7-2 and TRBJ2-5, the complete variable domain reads GAGVSQSPSNKVTEKGKDVELRCDPISGHTALYWYRQSLGQGLEFLIYFQGNSAPDKSGLPSDRFSAERTGGSVSTLTIQRTQQEDSAVYLCASSLAGGGETQYFGPGTRLLVL.

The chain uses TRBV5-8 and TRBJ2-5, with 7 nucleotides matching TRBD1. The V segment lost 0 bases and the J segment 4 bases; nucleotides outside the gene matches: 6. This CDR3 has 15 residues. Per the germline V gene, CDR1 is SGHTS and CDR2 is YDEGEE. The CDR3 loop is CASSLEGAALETQYF. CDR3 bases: TGTGCCAGCAGCTTGGAGGGGGCCGCACTAGAGACCCAGTACTTC.

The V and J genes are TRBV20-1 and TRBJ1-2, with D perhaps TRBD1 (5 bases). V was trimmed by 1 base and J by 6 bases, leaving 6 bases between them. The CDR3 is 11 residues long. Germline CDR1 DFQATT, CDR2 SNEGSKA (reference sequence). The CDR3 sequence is CSARVGDGYTF. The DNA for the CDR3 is TGCAGTGCTAGAGTAGGGGATGGCTACACCTTC.